This TCR beta chain originates from a study of T cells expressing NK-cell markers. Study-wide points: The study found these clonotypes also leading the CD3+CD56-NKG2C+ fraction in a handful of donors. Certain NKG2C+ T cell clones were expanded, and their HCMV specificity remained unclear.

CDR1 and CDR2 from the germline V gene are SGHRS and YFSETQ. The CDR3 is 15 amino acids. Following a re-call of the 5' RACE reads, TCRdb has one entry per CDR3 protein and lacks DNA. This repertoire comprises 500,000 to 700,000 distinct CDR3 sequences; its ten largest clones make up around 4%. In regard to this clonotype: Its matching antigen is unknown.

Sample: blood T cells: a sorted CD56 or NKG2C T cell subset, CD4+ or CD8+ T cells, or bulk PBMC T cells (not recorded which). The clonotype originates from a man between 18 and 29 years old in good health. J is TRBJ2-1 and V is TRBV5-1; the TCRdb call, TRBD2, lacks DNA for checking. The CDR3 sequence is CASSPGTSGSHEQFF. The whole variable domain, filled in from reference TRBV5-1 and TRBJ2-1, reads KAGVTQTPRYLIKTRGQQVTLSCSPISGHRSVSWYQQTPGQGLQFLFEYFSETQRNKGNFPGRFSGRQFSNSRSEMNVSTLELGDSALYLCASSPGTSGSHEQFFGPGTRLTVL.